This T cell receptor beta chain was captured by sequencing in a study of regulatory T cells in long-lasting Graves disease. Points from the study as a whole: TCR diversity was lower in persistent Graves' patients than in newly diagnosed ones.

This clonotype was detected only a few times. Antigen: not known. Arm-PCR of CDR3 regions and iRepertoire HTBI primers were the basis on which TCR beta libraries were built. MiXCR was run by TCRdb on the multiplex PCR reads, yielding one entry per CDR3 protein. The sample contains some 450,000 distinct CDR3 sequences, 23% of which appear only once. Trimming removed 3 bases from V and 2 bases from J, with 11 bases in between. The CDR3 length is 14 residues. Germline CDR1 and CDR2: DFQATT and SNEGSKA (reference sequence). Time point denoted: persistent/refractory GD, antithyroid drugs over 5 years with positive TRAb. PBMCs provided the RNA from which the TCR library was made. Patients hailed from an endocrinology department in Xi'an, China.

This clonotype was obtained from a female donor with Graves disease. The chain carries TRBV20-1 and TRBJ1-5; tentative D call: TRBD1 (6 bases). Sequenced here: peripheral blood mononuclear cells (PBMCs), sampled when the disease was refractory, from a patient treated with antithyroid drugs. CDR3 in DNA: TGCAGTGCTAGTTACGGGGGCGGCAATCAGCCCCAGCATTTT. Translated: CSASYGGGNQPQHF.